The 6 T cell receptor beta chains listed next were all sequenced from one sample in a study of blood T cell repertoires in COVID-19. Sequencing was performed with immunoSEQ multiplex PCR; in TCRdb, only in-frame clones are kept and a portion is missing. The sample records about 180,000 clones, 85% being singletons. The sequencing input was peripheral blood. Source of these receptors: a person aged 70 to 85 with COVID-19, enrolled during active disease.

The chain carries TRBV15 and TRBJ1-6; D remains unclear. CDR1 and CDR2 from the germline V gene are LNHNV and YYDKDF (reference sequence). V was clipped by 1 base and J by 12 bases, with 13 bases between them. The CDR3 is made up of 14 amino acids. The CDR3 spells CATSRGREGLPLHF. The CDR3 nucleotides read TGTGCCACCAGCAGAGGGAGGGAAGGGTTACCCCTCCACTTT.

To note about this clone: Other nucleotide sequences from this sample produce the same CDR3. The rearrangement joins TRBV7-3 to TRBJ2-6; D remains ambiguous. CDR3 length: 13 amino acids. Trimming pared 2 bases from V and 9 bases from J, leaving 8 bases between. The V gene's germline CDR1 is SGHTA and CDR2 FQGTGA. CDR3: CASSLSGGNVLTF. The DNA of the CDR3 is TGTGCCAGCAGCTTATCAGGTGGCAACGTCCTGACTTTC.

This rearrangement joins TRBV6-5 to TRBJ1-2; TRBD1 is a possible D gene (5 bases). Germline values: CDR1 MNHEY, CDR2 SVGAGI. The V gene lost 9 bases and the J gene lost 8 bases, with 10 bases spanning the gap. The CDR3 loop spans 10 amino acids. The CDR3 nucleotides are TGTGCCAGTTCCAGGGTCGGCTACACCTTC. Translation gives CASSRVGYTF.

J is TRBJ1-1 and V is TRBV4-1; tentatively, D is TRBD1 (5 bases). The germline V and J ends were trimmed by 4 bases and 2 bases, with 11 bases remaining between them. The germline gives CDR1 MGHRA, CDR2 YSYEKL. CDR3 length: 14 residues. Here the CDR3 DNA reads TGCGCCAGCAGCCTACGACAGATAAACACTGAAGCTTTCTTT. Translated, it gives CASSLRQINTEAFF.

This chain connects TRBV28 to TRBJ1-2, with 9 bases aligning to TRBD1. V shed 6 bases and J 3 bases; nucleotides not matched to a gene: 5. This CDR3 contains 14 residues. The germline V gene encodes CDR1 MDHEN and CDR2 SYDVKM. The CDR3 region has the DNA TGTGCCAGCAGCCCGGGACAGGGATACTATGGCTACACCTTC. This codes for CASSPGQGYYGYTF.

J is TRBJ2-7 and V is TRBV5-5; possible D gene TRBD1, 5 bases. The CDR3 sequence is 15 residues long. Deletions cut 1 base from V and 4 bases from J, with 15 bases between. The germline V gene has CDR1 SGHKS and CDR2 YYEKEE (reference sequence). The CDR3 DNA reads as TGTGCCAGCAGCTTGCAGACAGCCAACTTTTACGAGCAGTACTTC. Amino acids: CASSLQTANFYEQYF.